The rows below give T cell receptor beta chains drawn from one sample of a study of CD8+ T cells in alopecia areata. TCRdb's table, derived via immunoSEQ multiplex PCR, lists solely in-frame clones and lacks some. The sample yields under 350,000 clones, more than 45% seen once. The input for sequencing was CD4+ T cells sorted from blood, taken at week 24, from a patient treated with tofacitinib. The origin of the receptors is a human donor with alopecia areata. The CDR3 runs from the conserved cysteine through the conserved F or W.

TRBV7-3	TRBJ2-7	CASSLSGGRAYEQYF
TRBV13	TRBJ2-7	CASSSYSGTGSYEQYF
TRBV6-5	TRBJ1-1	CASSRQGGYTEAFF
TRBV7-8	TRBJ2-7	CASSRRGESYEQYF
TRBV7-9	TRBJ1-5	CASSGRDRGIYSNQPQHF
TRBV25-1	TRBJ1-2	CASSQSGAQGVYYGYTF
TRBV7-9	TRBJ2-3	CAGGYADTQYF
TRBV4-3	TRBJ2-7	CASSQEKRSYEQYF
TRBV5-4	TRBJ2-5	CASSYQIGQETQYF
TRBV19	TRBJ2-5	CASSTPGDRADQETQYF
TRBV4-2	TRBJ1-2	CASSQGGLEPGYTF
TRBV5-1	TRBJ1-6	CASSLGDSYNSPLHF
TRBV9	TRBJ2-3	CASSSYNGPSTDTQYF
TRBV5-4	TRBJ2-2	CASSVGDRVTGELFF
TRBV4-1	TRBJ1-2	CASSQDGSNYGYTF
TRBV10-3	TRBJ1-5	CAISAGDQPQHF
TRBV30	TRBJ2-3	CAWSKSGGALFRSTDTQYF
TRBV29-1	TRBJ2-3	CSVRARPSTDTQYF
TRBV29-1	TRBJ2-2	CSVSKAGGTGELFF
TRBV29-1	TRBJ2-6	CSVSYRRSGANVLTF
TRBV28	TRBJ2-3	CASSLPRGNADTQYF
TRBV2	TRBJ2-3	CASTPDRAYTQYF
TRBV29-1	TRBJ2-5	CSVEDRAIRETQYF
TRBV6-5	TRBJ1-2	CASSYSQGANYGYTF
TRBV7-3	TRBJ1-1	CASSPQPLPEPTEAFF
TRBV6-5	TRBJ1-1	CASSYKGPGDTEAFF
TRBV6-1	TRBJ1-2	CARGSGGRGYTF